This T cell receptor (beta chain) was observed in a study of OX40 agonist ivuxolimab in advanced cancers. Details on this clone: Its target is not known.

The protocol was immunoSEQ multiplex PCR, while the TCRdb copy is restricted to in-frame clones and leaves out a portion. This table has tens of thousands of clones, roughly 84% appearing once. Study-level findings and limits: CD8+ T cells averaged more expanded clones than CD4+.

This CDR3 spans 17 amino acids. The receptor's source is an adult with an advanced solid tumor such as melanoma, head and neck, liver or kidney cancer. This rearrangement joins TRBV12-2 to TRBJ1-1. TRBV12-2 is a recognized pseudogene. The sample here was CD4+ or CD8+ T cells sorted from blood, taken in a trial of the OX40 agonist ivuxolimab. The CDR3 spells CASRPGEGEDEDTEAFF. CDR3 sequence (DNA): TGTGCAAGTCGCCCCGGGGAGGGTGAGGACGAGGACACTGAAGCTTTCTTT.